This T cell receptor (beta chain) appears in the sequencing data of a study of CD8 T cell repertoires and HIV-1 epitope variants. Study overall: Twenty-five autologous and known Gag and Nef epitope variant peptides each stimulated T cells separately. An approximately 10-day culture received IL-2, IL-7 and IL-15 on days 3 and 7. Separate from the cultures, 1M uncultured T cells served as baseline. Whole-study findings and limits: Roughly nine antigen-specific TCR beta clonotypes were found; five or six seemed cross-reactive to variants.

This CDR3 region has 15 residues. V shed 4 bases and J shed 6 bases, with 14 bases lying between them. Germline CDR1 SGHRS, CDR2 YFSETQ. This clone was found a few times. Its antigen is not identified. Sequenced by immunoSEQ multiplex PCR; TCRdb stores in-frame clones only, minus some. The sample gives about 6,100 clones, more than 55% of which show up once; about 38% is in the top ten. Sequencing was done on a sample of cultured CD8+ T cells derived from PBMCs. This clonotype was sampled from a male donor with HIV. The V and J genes are TRBV5-1 and TRBJ1-6, with D unclear. The CDR3 sequence: CASSPLEGGNSPLHF. The CDR3, as DNA: TGCGCCAGCAGCCCGCTGGAGGGAGGTAATTCACCCCTCCACTTT.